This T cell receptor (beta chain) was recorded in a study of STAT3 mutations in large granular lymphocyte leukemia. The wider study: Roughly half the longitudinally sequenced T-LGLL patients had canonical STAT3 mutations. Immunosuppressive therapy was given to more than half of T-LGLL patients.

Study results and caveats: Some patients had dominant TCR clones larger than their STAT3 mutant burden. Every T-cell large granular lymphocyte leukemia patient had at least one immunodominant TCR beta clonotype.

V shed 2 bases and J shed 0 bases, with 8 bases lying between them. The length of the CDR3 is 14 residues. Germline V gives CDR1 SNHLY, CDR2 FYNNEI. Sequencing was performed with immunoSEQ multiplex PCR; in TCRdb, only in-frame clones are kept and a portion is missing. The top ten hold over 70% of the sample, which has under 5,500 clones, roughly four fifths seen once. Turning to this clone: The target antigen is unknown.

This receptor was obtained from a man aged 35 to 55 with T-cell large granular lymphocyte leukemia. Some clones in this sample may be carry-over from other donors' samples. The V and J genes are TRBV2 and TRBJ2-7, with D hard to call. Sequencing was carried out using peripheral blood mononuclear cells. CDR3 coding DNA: TGTGCCAGCAGTGAAAAGGCAGGCTCCTACGAGCAGTACTTC. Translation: CASSEKAGSYEQYF.